The 26 T cell receptor beta chains listed next were all sequenced from one sample in a study of blood T cells in healthy people across ages. Sample-barcoded 5' priming and a J-beta primer mix drove a second PCR of roughly 6 to 12 cycles. TCRdb itself ran the 5' RACE reads through MiXCR, one entry per CDR3 protein. The sample contains approximately 1,000,000 distinct CDR3 sequences, 35% to 50% of which appear only once. What was sequenced was blood. Receptor source: an older woman in good health.

This clonotype was picked up a small number of times. This chain links TRBV27 with TRBJ2-7; D remains unclear. The V end lost 5 bases, the J end lost 0 bases, and 14 bases lay between the germline ends. CDR1 MNHEY and CDR2 SMNVEV come from the germline V gene (reference sequence). The CDR3 spans 15 residues. The CDR3 DNA is TGTGCCAGCAGTCCCATAGGCCTAGACTCCTACGAGCAGTACTTC. Its protein is CASSPIGLDSYEQYF.

A few counts support this clonotype. J is TRBJ2-1 and V is TRBV9; 7 bases match TRBD2. Germline CDR1 reads SGDLS; CDR2 reads YYNGEE. The CDR3 is made up of 14 amino acids. J was trimmed by 8 bases and V by 2 bases; bases with no gene match: 7. CDR3 in DNA: TGTGCCAGCAGCGTGGGCGGGAGAGGTTATGAGCAGTTCTTC. Protein sequence: CASSVGGRGYEQFF. Drawing the rest from reference TRBV9 and TRBJ2-1, the complete variable domain is DSGVTQTPKHLITATGQRVTLRCSPRSGDLSVYWYQQSLDQGLQFLIQYYNGEERAKGNILERFSAQQFPDLHSELNLSSLELGDSALYFCASSVGGRGYEQFFGPGTRLTVL.

The V gene is TRBV25-1, the J gene TRBJ2-5, with D maybe TRBD2 (5 bases). Germline V lookup: CDR1 MGHDK, CDR2 SYGVNS. Trimming cost V 0 bases and J 3 bases, with 11 bases left between them. The CDR3 length is 15 residues. CDR3 bases: TGTGCCAGCAGTGAATATAGAGGGCAGAAAGAGACCCAGTACTTC. Translated: CASSEYRGQKETQYF.

The chain is built from TRBV5-6 and TRBJ2-3, with D uncertain. CDR3 length: 17 amino acids. The V end lost 0 bases, the J end lost 1 base, and 15 bases lay between the germline ends. In germline, CDR1 is SGHDT, CDR2 YYEEEE. Here the CDR3 DNA reads TGTGCCAGCAGCTTGGTCAGGCTGTTCGGCGGCACAGATACGCAGTATTTT. Translating it yields CASSLVRLFGGTDTQYF.

The V and J genes are TRBV19 and TRBJ2-5, with D tentatively TRBD1 or TRBD2 (6 bases each). Trimming removed 5 bases at V and 5 bases at J, with 21 bases between. The CDR3 loop spans 16 amino acids. Germline V gives CDR1 LNHDA, CDR2 SQIVND (reference sequence). The CDR3 nucleotides are TGTGCCAGTAGTCCAGCGGGCAGGGGTGTATCGGAGACCCAGTACTTC. This gives the protein CASSPAGRGVSETQYF.

In its sample, this clonotype was seen once. A much more abundant neighbour one base away suggests this may be a read error. The V call is TRBV4-1, the J call TRBJ2-4; D uncertain. TRBJ2-7 matches the DNA end more closely, so the J call is doubtful. The germline CDR1 and CDR2 sequences are MGHRA and YSYEKL. CDR3 length: 12 residues. As DNA, the CDR3 is TGCGCCAGCAACCAAGACACCTACGAGCAGTACTTC. Translated: CASNQDTYEQYF.

This clonotype was found a few times. At one of its ends the junction is not consistent with the germline gene, which may arise from a read error. This chain links TRBV13 with TRBJ2-3; 7 bases are shared with TRBD2. This CDR3 contains 12 residues. CDR1 is PRHDT and CDR2 is FYEKMQ in the germline V gene (reference sequence). CDR3 bases: TGTGCCGGCAGCGGGGGCACAGATACGCAGTATTTT. It specifies CAGSGGTDTQYF.

The CDR3 coding sequence is TGTGCCATCAGGGAGGGGCAAACCTACGAGCAGTACTTC. Its translation: CAIREGQTYEQYF. The V and J genes are TRBV10-3 and TRBJ2-7, with D maybe TRBD2 (6 bases). The V and J ends lost 6 bases and 2 bases respectively, with 11 bases between them. Germline CDR1 reads ENHRY; CDR2 reads SYGVKD. This CDR3 spans 13 amino acids.

The chain joins TRBV12-3 or TRBV12-4 to TRBJ1-5; D unresolved. The CDR3 has 14 residues. V lost 3 bases and J 3 bases, leaving 9 bases between the germline ends. CDR3: CASSLSAHNQPQHF. CDR3 nucleotide sequence: TGTGCCAGCAGTTTGTCGGCCCACAATCAGCCCCAGCATTTT.

The rearrangement uses TRBV4-2 and TRBJ2-3, with D unresolved. Germline V gene lookup returns CDR1 LGHNA and CDR2 YNFKEQ. Trimming cost V 1 base and J 0 bases, with 11 bases left between them. This CDR3 is 16 amino acids long. CDR3 in DNA: TGTGCCAGCAGCCAAGGGACGGGTTCTAGCACAGATACGCAGTATTTT. Amino acid sequence: CASSQGTGSSTDTQYF.

This clonotype was recorded a few times. The chain combines TRBV20-1 with TRBJ1-1, with 8 bases fitting TRBD1. CDR1 and CDR2 from the germline V gene are DFQATT and SNEGSKA (reference sequence). The trim removed 3 bases at V and 0 bases at J, leaving 3 bases unmatched. The CDR3 is made up of 14 amino acids. The CDR3 sequence: CSARGQVLNTEAFF. In nucleotides, the CDR3 is TGCAGTGCTAGGGGACAGGTCCTGAACACTGAAGCTTTCTTT.

This sequence joins TRBV18 and TRBJ1-4; D remains unclear. Per germline, CDR1 KGHSH and CDR2 LQKENI. The ends were cut back, 5 bases at V and 8 bases at J, with 12 bases in the middle. The CDR3 has 13 residues. CDR3: CASSSGKEEKLFF. CDR3 bases: TGTGCCAGCTCATCGGGGAAGGAGGAAAAACTGTTTTTT. The complete variable domain, with remaining parts taken from reference TRBV18 and TRBJ1-4, reads NAGVMQNPRHLVRRRGQEARLRCSPMKGHSHVYWYRQLPEEGLKFMVYLQKENIIDESGMPKERFSAEFPKEGPSILRIQQVVRGDSAAYFCASSSGKEEKLFFGSGTQLSVL.

V and J are TRBV20-1 and TRBJ2-7; the match to TRBD2 covers 9 bases. This CDR3 has 18 amino acids. V lost 4 bases, J lost 7 bases, and 23 bases stayed unmatched. The germline V gene has CDR1 DFQATT and CDR2 SNEGSKA (reference sequence). The CDR3 region is CSATPTSGALSSYNEQYF. The DNA for the CDR3 is TGCAGTGCTACGCCGACTAGCGGAGCCCTGAGCTCCTACAATGAGCAGTACTTC.

This clonotype was picked up a small number of times. The chain links TRBV29-1 to TRBJ2-5, with D maybe TRBD2 (5 bases). CDR3 length: 13 amino acids. CDR1 is SQVTM, CDR2 ANQGSEA, per germline. Deletions cut 3 bases from V and 1 base from J, with 9 bases between. CDR3 sequence reads: CSVERGLQETQYF. The CDR3 nucleotides read TGCAGCGTTGAGAGAGGGCTCCAAGAGACCCAGTACTTC.

The rearrangement links TRBV7-6 to TRBJ2-7; D ambiguous. V lost 5 bases to trimming and J lost 4 bases, with 12 bases between them. From germline, CDR1 is SGHVS and CDR2 FNYEAQ. CDR3 size: 13 residues. In nucleotides, the CDR3 is TGTGCCAGCAGCCGAAACACAGCTTACGAGCAGTACTTC. Protein: CASSRNTAYEQYF. Complete variable domain (other parts from reference TRBV7-6 and TRBJ2-7): GAGVSQSPRYKVTKRGQDVALRCDPISGHVSLYWYRQALGQGPEFLTYFNYEAQQDKSGLPNDRFSAERPEGSISTLTIQRTEQRDSAMYRCASSRNTAYEQYFGPGTRLTVT.

This clonotype occurred once. The V call is TRBV6-5, the J call TRBJ1-2; TRBD1 agrees at 7 bases. CDR1 and CDR2 from the germline V gene are MNHEY and SVGAGI. The V segment lost 10 bases and the J segment 2 bases; nucleotides outside the gene matches: 4. The CDR3 is made up of 12 amino acids. CDR3: CAIRQGNYGYTF. The CDR3 coding sequence is TGTGCCATCCGACAGGGCAACTATGGCTACACCTTC.

This clonotype has a count of ten or more. The chain couples TRBV29-1 to TRBJ2-3, with TRBD2 identical over 8 bases. This CDR3 region has 15 residues. CDR1 is SQVTM, CDR2 ANQGSEA, per germline. The V and J ends lost 7 bases and 1 base, in that order; junction bases with no gene match: 10. Here the CDR3 reads CSATLRAGGTDTQYF. The CDR3 DNA follows: TGCAGCGCCACCCTCAGAGCGGGAGGCACAGATACGCAGTATTTT.

CDR3 region: CASTVAGGVQGYEQYF. Here the CDR3 DNA reads TGTGCCAGCACCGTGGCAGGTGGGGTGCAGGGATACGAGCAGTACTTC. V is TRBV28 and J is TRBJ2-5; a weak D match, TRBD1 (5 bases). The J call may be faulty, since TRBJ2-7 better matches the DNA end. The CDR3 runs 16 residues. Germline V lookup: CDR1 MDHEN, CDR2 SYDVKM.

The J gene is TRBJ1-2, the V gene TRBV27; D perhaps matches TRBD1 (5 bases). The germline V gene encodes CDR1 MNHEY and CDR2 SMNVEV (reference sequence). The length of the CDR3 is 16 residues. The V and J ends lost 0 bases and 1 base respectively, with 12 bases between them. The CDR3 loop is CASSLSAGTLNYGYTF. CDR3 bases: TGTGCCAGCAGTTTATCAGCAGGGACCCTTAACTATGGCTACACCTTC.

This clonotype was detected only a few times. The V call is TRBV4-2, the J call TRBJ1-5, with a possible D match to TRBD1 (6 bases). From germline, CDR1 is LGHNA and CDR2 YNFKEQ. V lost 3 bases and J lost 4, with 13 bases in between. This CDR3 spans 15 amino acids. CDR3 sequence reads: CASSQQTGPNQPQHF. CDR3 coding DNA: TGTGCCAGCAGCCAGCAGACAGGACCTAATCAGCCCCAGCATTTT.

The V call is TRBV6-6, the J call TRBJ1-5, with D hard to call. V was trimmed by 6 bases and J by 9 bases, leaving 15 bases between them. Germline CDR1 and CDR2: MNHNY and SVGAGI (reference sequence). This CDR3 is 13 amino acids long. The CDR3 protein is CASRSTGNGPQHF. CDR3 sequence (DNA): TGTGCCAGCAGATCGACGGGAAACGGGCCCCAGCATTTT.

The rearrangement uses TRBV20-1 and TRBJ2-1, with D hard to call. CDR3 length equals 15 residues. Germline-derived CDR1 and CDR2 are DFQATT and SNEGSKA (reference sequence). The V and J ends lost 1 base and 0 bases respectively, with 10 bases between them. CDR3 DNA sequence: TGCAGTGCTAGAGCTCTCGTGGGCTCCTACAATGAGCAGTTCTTC. Protein sequence: CSARALVGSYNEQFF.

Comments on this clonotype: A read error may be the cause here, since a much bigger clone is one base away. The chain links TRBV25-1 to TRBJ1-1; 7 bases align to TRBD1. V dropped 4 bases and J dropped 4; count of bases not matched to a gene: 9. The CDR3 spans 15 residues. Germline CDR1 and CDR2: MGHDK and SYGVNS. The CDR3 region is CASSATTGKGTEAFF. The CDR3 DNA sequence: TGTGCCAGCAGTGCGACGACAGGGAAGGGCACTGAAGCTTTCTTT.

V and J are TRBV12-3 or TRBV12-4 and TRBJ2-3; TRBD2 matches at 12 bases. Germline trimming cut 7 bases from V and 13 bases from J; bases unmatched to any gene: 24. This CDR3 is built from 18 residues. CDR3 amino acids: CASKNTSGRKSSTDVEYF. The CDR3 bases are TGTGCCAGCAAAAATACTAGCGGGAGGAAATCGAGCACAGATGTGGAGTATTTT.

The chain couples TRBV11-2 to TRBJ2-3, with a tentative D call TRBD2 (6 bases). Germline lookup yields CDR1 SGHAT and CDR2 FQNNGV. The ends were cut back, 3 bases at V and 3 bases at J, with 19 bases in the middle. The CDR3 has 17 residues. Written as DNA, the CDR3 is TGTGCCAGCAGCTTGCACCCTAGCGCCTATGGGACAGATACGCAGTATTTT. This gives the protein CASSLHPSAYGTDTQYF.

The CDR3 DNA reads TGTGCCATCAGTGGATGGACGGCTAACTATGGCTACACCTTC. Translation gives CAISGWTANYGYTF. V usage is TRBV10-3 and J usage is TRBJ1-2, with D unresolved. Trimming removed 4 bases at V and 0 bases at J, with 9 bases between. The germline V gene encodes CDR1 ENHRY and CDR2 SYGVKD. This CDR3 is built from 14 residues.